The sequence of this T cell receptor (beta chain) was determined in a study of CD4 T cells in relation to SARS-CoV-2 and coronaviruses. Assay: immunoSEQ multiplex PCR; the TCRdb copy retains only in-frame clones and omits some. The table includes approximately 50,000 clones, 92% detected once. Germline lookup yields CDR1 SGHRS and CDR2 YFSETQ. The CDR3 covers 16 residues. V was clipped by 5 bases and J by 5 bases; unmatched bases: 10. Sequencing was carried out using naive CD4+ T cells from PBMCs. Specified subset: naive CD4+ T cells isolated by negative enrichment. This chain joins TRBV5-1 and TRBJ2-5; 12 bases map to TRBD1. This TCR derives from an adult with COVID-19. The CDR3 here is CASSQAGTGGSETQYF. Written as DNA, the CDR3 is TGCGCCAGCAGTCAGGCCGGGACAGGGGGCTCGGAGACCCAGTACTTC.